Each of the 2 T cell receptor beta chains below was sequenced from the same sample in a study of T-cell memory formation after mild COVID-19. One entry per CDR3 protein results from TCRdb running MiXCR on the 5' RACE reads. The table shows some 160,000 distinct CDR3 sequences, with 25% to 40% occurring only once. The sample consisted of PBMCs or a T cell subset sorted from them (not recorded which). The receptor source for this set is an adult woman who had mild COVID-19 (a few samples of this study predate the infection). Cell type and time point are not known.

A few counts support this clonotype. The rearrangement links TRBV25-1 to TRBJ1-1; D uncertain. The CDR3 totals 14 residues. CDR1 MGHDK and CDR2 SYGVNS come from the germline V gene. The V gene lost 0 bases and the J gene lost 8 bases, with 13 bases spanning the gap. CDR3 nucleotide sequence: TGTGCCAGCAGTGAATATTTGGGGATGGGGGAAGCTTTCTTT. This gives the protein CASSEYLGMGEAFF.

V and J are TRBV12-3 or TRBV12-4 and TRBJ1-5; the D gene is possibly TRBD1 (5 bases). V was pared by 6 bases and J by 3 bases, with 9 bases between. The CDR3 is 13 residues long. In DNA form, the CDR3 reads TGTGCCAGCAGCGGACAAGCCAATCAGCCCCAGCATTTT. Protein sequence: CASSGQANQPQHF.